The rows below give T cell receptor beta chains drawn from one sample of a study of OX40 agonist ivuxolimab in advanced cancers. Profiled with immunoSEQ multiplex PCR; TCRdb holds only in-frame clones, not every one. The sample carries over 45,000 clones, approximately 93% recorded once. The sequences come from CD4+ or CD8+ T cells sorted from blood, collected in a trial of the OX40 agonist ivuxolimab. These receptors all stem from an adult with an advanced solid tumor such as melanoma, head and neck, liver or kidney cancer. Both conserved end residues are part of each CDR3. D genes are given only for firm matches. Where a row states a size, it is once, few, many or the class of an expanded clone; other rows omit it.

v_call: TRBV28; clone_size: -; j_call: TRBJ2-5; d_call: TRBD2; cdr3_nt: TGTGCCAGCAACCTAGCGGGAGTAGACCAAGAGACCCAGTACTTC; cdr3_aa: CASNLAGVDQETQYF
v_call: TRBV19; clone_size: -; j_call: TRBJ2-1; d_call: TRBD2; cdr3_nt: TGTGCCAGTAGTTCTAGCGGGAGCTCCTACAATGAGCAGTTCTTC; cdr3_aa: CASSSSGSSYNEQFF
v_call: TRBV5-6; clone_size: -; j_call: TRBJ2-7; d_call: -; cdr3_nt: TGTGCCAGCAGCTTAATGGGGGACTCCTACGAGCAGTACTTC; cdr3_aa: CASSLMGDSYEQYF
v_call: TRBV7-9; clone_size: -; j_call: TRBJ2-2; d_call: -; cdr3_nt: TGTGCCAGCAGCCTCCTTGGCCGCTATAACGACGGGGAGCTGTTTTTT; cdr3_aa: CASSLLGRYNDGELFF
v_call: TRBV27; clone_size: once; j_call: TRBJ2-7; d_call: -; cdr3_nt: TGTGCCAGCCGCCCTAACGCGGGGTTCGCCTACGAGCAGTACTTC; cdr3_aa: CASRPNAGFAYEQYF
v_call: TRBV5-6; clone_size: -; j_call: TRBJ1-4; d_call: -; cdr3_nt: TGTGCCAGCAGCTTTAGCCTTATAGAAAAACTGTTTTTT; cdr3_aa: CASSFSLIEKLFF
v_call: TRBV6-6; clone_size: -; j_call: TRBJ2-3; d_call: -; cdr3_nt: TGTGCCAGCAGTTACGTGGGGGACAGCACAGATACGCAGTATTTT; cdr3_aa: CASSYVGDSTDTQYF
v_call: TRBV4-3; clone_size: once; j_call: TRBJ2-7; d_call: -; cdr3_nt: TGCGCCAGCAGCCAAGAACGTTTTACCGGGGCCGACCACGAGCAGTACTTC; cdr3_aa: CASSQERFTGADHEQYF
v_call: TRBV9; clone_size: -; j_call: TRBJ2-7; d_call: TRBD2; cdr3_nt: TGTGCCAGCAGCCCTCGACTAGCGGTCGATTCCTACGAGCAGTACTTC; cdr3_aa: CASSPRLAVDSYEQYF
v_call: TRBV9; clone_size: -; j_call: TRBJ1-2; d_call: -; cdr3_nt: TGTGCCAGCAGCGTAGTAGAGGGGTCCCACTATGGCTACACCTTC; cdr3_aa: CASSVVEGSHYGYTF
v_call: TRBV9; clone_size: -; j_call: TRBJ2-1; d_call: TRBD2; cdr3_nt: TGTGCCAGCAGCGTAGCGCTAGCGGGAAGACACAATGAGCAGTTCTTC; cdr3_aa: CASSVALAGRHNEQFF
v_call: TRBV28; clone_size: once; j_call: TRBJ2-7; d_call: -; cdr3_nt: TGTGCCAGCAGTTTACGAGGCAGGGGCTACGAGCAGTACTTC; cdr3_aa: CASSLRGRGYEQYF
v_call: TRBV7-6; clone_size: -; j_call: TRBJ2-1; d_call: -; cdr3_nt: TGTGCCAGCAGCTTAGAGTCCGGATACTCCTACAATGAGCAGTTCTTC; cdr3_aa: CASSLESGYSYNEQFF
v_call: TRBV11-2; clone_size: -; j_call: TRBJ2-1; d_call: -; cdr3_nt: TGTGCCAGCAGCTTAGGGGCCTCCTACAATGAGCAGTTCTTC; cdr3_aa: CASSLGASYNEQFF
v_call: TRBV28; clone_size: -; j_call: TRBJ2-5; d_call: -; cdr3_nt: TGTGCCAGCAGACTCGCAGGGTACCAAGAGACCCAGTACTTC; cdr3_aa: CASRLAGYQETQYF
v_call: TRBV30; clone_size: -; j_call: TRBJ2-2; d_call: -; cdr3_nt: TGTGCCTGGAGTCCACTCCCAGGGGTGAACACCGGGGAGCTGTTTTTT; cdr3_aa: CAWSPLPGVNTGELFF
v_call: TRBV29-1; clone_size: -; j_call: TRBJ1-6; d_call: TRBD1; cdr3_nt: TGCAGCGAAATACAGGGGGGGAATTCACCCCTCCACTTT; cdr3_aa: CSEIQGGNSPLHF
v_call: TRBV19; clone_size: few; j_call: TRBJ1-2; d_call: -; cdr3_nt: TGTGCCAGTAGTATCGAAGGTCGGACAGCCCGTCCCTACACCTTC; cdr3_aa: CASSIEGRTARPYTF
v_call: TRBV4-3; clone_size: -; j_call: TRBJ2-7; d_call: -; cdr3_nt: TGCGCCAGCAGCCAAGTCCTCGCAGGGATGGCCGAGCAGTACTTC; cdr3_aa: CASSQVLAGMAEQYF
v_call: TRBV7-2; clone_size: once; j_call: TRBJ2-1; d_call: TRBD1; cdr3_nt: TGTGCCAGCAGTTCTAGACAGGGGGCCTACAATGAGCAGTTCTTC; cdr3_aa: CASSSRQGAYNEQFF
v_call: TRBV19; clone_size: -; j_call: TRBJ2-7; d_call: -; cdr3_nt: TGTGCCAGTAGTACCCTCACTCCCGGGACTGGAGGGGGTGAGCAGTACTTC; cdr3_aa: CASSTLTPGTGGGEQYF
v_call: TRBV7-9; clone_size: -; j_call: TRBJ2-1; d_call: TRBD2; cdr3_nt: TGTGCCAGCAGCTTACCCCCGACTAGCGGGAAATCAAATGAGCAGTTCTTC; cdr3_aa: CASSLPPTSGKSNEQFF
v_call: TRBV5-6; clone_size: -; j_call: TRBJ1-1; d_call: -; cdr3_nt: TGTGCCAGCAGTCGAGGAGGGAACACTGAAGCTTTCTTT; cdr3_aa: CASSRGGNTEAFF
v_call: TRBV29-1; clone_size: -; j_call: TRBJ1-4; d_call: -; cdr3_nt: TGCAGCGTTATCGATCCGGGATCAACTAATGAAAAACTGTTTTTT; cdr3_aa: CSVIDPGSTNEKLFF
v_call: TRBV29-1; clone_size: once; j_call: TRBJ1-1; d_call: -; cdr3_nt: TGCAGCGTTGATCGGAACACTGAAGCTTTCTTT; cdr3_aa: CSVDRNTEAFF
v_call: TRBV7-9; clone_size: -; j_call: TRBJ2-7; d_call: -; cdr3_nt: TGTGCCAGCAGCTTACCGGGGAGCTACGAGCAGTACTTC; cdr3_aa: CASSLPGSYEQYF
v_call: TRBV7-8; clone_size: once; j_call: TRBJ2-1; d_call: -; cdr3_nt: TGTGCCAGCAGCTTAGCGAGGGGCGAAGGGCCCTACAATGAGCAGTTCTTC; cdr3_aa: CASSLARGEGPYNEQFF
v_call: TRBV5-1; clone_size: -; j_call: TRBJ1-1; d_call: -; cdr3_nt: TGCGCCAGCAGCTTAACCCGTAGAGGGAGGAGCACTGAAGCTTTCTTT; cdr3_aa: CASSLTRRGRSTEAFF
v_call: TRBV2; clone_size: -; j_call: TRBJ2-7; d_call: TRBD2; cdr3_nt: TGTGCCAGCAGTCTGGAGACTAGCGGGAGTGACTACGAGCAGTACTTC; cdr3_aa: CASSLETSGSDYEQYF
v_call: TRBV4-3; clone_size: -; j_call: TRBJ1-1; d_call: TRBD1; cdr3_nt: TGCGCCAGCAGCCACGGATTAACAGGGGGGGGTGAAGCTTTCTTT; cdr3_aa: CASSHGLTGGGEAFF
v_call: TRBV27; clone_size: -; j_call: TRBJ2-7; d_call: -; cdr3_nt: TGTGCCAGCAGTTTGGAGAGGGCGGGTGAGCAGTACTTC; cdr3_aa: CASSLERAGEQYF
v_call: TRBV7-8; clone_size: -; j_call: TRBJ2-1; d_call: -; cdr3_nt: TGTGCCAGCAGCGCGGACAAGCTGGATGAGCAGTTCTTC; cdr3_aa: CASSADKLDEQFF
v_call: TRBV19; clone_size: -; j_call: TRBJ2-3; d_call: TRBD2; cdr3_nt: TGTGCCAGTAGTTTTGGACTAGCGGTTCTCACAGATACGCAGTATTTT; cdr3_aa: CASSFGLAVLTDTQYF
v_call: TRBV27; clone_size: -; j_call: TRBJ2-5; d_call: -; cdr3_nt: TGTGCCAGCAGTTCACGAGAGACCCAGTACTTC; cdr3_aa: CASSSRETQYF
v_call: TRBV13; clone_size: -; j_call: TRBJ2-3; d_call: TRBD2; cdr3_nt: TGTGCCAGCAGCTTAGGCGGTGCTAGCGGGAGAATCCCAGATACGCAGTATTTT; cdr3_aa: CASSLGGASGRIPDTQYF
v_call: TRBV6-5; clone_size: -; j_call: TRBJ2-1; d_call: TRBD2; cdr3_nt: TGTGCCAGCAGTTCCCGACTAGCGGGAGGGGAGCAGTTCTTC; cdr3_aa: CASSSRLAGGEQFF
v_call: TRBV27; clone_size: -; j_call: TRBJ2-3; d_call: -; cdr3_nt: TGTGCCAGCAGTTCGCAGCGGTTCGGCACAGATACGCAGTATTTT; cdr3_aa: CASSSQRFGTDTQYF
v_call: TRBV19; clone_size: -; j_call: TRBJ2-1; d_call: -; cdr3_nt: TGTGCCAGTAGTGGCCTAACTCTCAATGAGCAGTTCTTC; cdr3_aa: CASSGLTLNEQFF
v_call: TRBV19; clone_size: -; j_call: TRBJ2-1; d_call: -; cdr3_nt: TGTGCCAGTAGTATAGACGGGGTCGTGGAGCAGTTCTTC; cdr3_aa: CASSIDGVVEQFF
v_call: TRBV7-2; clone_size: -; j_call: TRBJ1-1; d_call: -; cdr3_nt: TGTGCCAGCAGCTTATCTTCCGGGACAGAAGCTTTCTTT; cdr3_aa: CASSLSSGTEAFF
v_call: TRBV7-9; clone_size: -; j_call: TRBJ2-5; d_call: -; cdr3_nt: TGTGCCAGCAGCTCCCCCAGTGGGGTCCAAGAGACCCAGTACTTC; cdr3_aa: CASSSPSGVQETQYF
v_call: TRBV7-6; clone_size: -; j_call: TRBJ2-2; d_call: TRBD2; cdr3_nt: TGTGCCAGCAGCTTAGGGGCGGCGGGAGTGGGCACCGGGGAGCTGTTTTTT; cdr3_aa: CASSLGAAGVGTGELFF
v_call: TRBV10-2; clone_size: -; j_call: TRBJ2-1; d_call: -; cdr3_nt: TGCGCCAGCAGTGAGCCCCCGGTACCTTACTACAATGAGCAGTTCTTC; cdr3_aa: CASSEPPVPYYNEQFF
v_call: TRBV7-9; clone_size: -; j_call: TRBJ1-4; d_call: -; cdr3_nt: TGTGCCAGCAGTCCCCGGGACACGAGTGAAAAACTGTTTTTT; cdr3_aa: CASSPRDTSEKLFF
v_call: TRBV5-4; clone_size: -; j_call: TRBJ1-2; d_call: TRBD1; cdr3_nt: TGTGCCAGCGGGACAGGGCTGATAAGCAACTATGGCTACACCTTC; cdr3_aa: CASGTGLISNYGYTF
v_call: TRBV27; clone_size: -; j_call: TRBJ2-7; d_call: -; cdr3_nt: TGTGCCAGCAGTTTCGTTAGCGCTGTAGGCTCCTACGAGCAGTACTTC; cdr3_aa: CASSFVSAVGSYEQYF
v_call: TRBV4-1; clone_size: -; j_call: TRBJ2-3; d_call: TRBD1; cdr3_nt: TGCGCCAGCAGCCACCCATGGGGCGGAGGACAGGGCACAGATACGCAGTATTTT; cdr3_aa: CASSHPWGGGQGTDTQYF
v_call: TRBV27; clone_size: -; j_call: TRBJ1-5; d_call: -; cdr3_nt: TGTGCCAGCAGTTTATCGGCAGGGGAGGCCTGGCAGCCCCAGCATTTT; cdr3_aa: CASSLSAGEAWQPQHF
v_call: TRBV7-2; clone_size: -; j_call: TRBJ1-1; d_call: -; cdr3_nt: TGTGCCAGCAGCTTAACGCACAAAAACACTGAAGCTTTCTTT; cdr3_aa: CASSLTHKNTEAFF
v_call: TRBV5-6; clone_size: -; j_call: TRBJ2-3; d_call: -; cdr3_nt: TGTGCCAGCACCTTAACTACCCTCCGTTTCGTAGCGGCGGCAGATACGCAGTATTTT; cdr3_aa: CASTLTTLRFVAAADTQYF
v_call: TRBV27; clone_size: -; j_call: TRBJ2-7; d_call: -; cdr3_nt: TGTGCCAGCAGTTTTGGAGGCTACGAGCAGTACTTC; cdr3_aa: CASSFGGYEQYF
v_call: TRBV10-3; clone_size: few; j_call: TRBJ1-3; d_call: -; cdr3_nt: TGTGCCATCAGTGAGCGTGCAGCTACTCCCTCTGGAAACACCATATATTTT; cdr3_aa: CAISERAATPSGNTIYF
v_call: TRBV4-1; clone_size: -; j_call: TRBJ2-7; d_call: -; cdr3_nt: TGCGCCAGCAGCCAAGATTTCGGCAGACCGAACGAGCAGTACTTC; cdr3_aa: CASSQDFGRPNEQYF
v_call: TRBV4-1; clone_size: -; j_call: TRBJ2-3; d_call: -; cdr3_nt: TGCGCCAGCAGCCAATCCGGGAGAGGCACAGATACGCAGTATTTT; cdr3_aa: CASSQSGRGTDTQYF